This T cell receptor (beta chain) was sequenced for a study of blood T cell repertoires in COVID-19. Whole-study context: The samples span acute and convalescent COVID-19 from the United States, Italy and Spain. PBMCs, B-cell-depleted T cells, or T cells provided the cDNA or gDNA that made up the material.

A remark on this clone: Distinct nucleotide sequences in the sample also encode this CDR3.

V shed 2 bases and J shed 2 bases, with 13 bases lying between them. The CDR3 has 15 residues. Germline CDR1 is MNHEY and CDR2 is SVGAGI. Libraries were prepared by immunoSEQ multiplex PCR; TCRdb keeps only in-frame clonotypes and omits some of them. The table records a few hundred thousand clones, about 88% of them present only once. Sequencing was carried out using peripheral blood. This sequence was found in a man in his sixties who had recovered from COVID-19. The V call is TRBV6-5, the J call TRBJ2-7; no clear D gene. The CDR3, as DNA: TGTGCCAGCAGTTACAAGGCCCCTGAGGCCTACGAGCAGTACTTC. It codes for CASSYKAPEAYEQYF.